The sequence of this T cell receptor (beta chain) was determined in a study of graft-versus-host responses after intestinal transplantation. For the study at large: The recipients all started with anti-thymocyte globulin induction and then took tacrolimus and steroids for 2 to 3 years. Study-wide findings and caveats: High graft-versus-host to host-versus-graft T cell clonal ratios marked allografts of patients with graft-donor macrochimerism. Levels of circulating GvH clones at their peak were associated with early post-transplant HvG declines.

On this clone itself: The antigen remains undetermined.

The CDR3 sequence is 16 residues long. Looked up from germline, CDR1 is SEHNR and CDR2 is FQNEAQ (reference sequence). Assay used: immunoSEQ multiplex PCR; TCRdb lists only in-frame clones, some missing. The sample lists approximately 32,000 clones; about 94% were seen once. Sequenced here: PBMCs, sampled 16 days after intestinal transplant. V usage is TRBV7-9 and J usage is TRBJ2-5; TRBD2 matches 10 bases. The end of the DNA fits TRBJ2-7 better, so the J call may be wrong. The sequence derives from a human patient who received an intestinal transplant, so some T cells may come from the graft donor. The CDR3 protein is CASSLTPSGSFYEQYF. The DNA of the CDR3 is TGTGCCAGCAGCCTCACTCCTAGCGGGAGTTTCTACGAGCAGTACTTC.